The 27 T cell receptor beta chains below were found in one sample sequenced in a study of OX40 agonist ivuxolimab in advanced cancers. Sequenced by immunoSEQ multiplex PCR; TCRdb stores in-frame clones only, minus some. Of 70,000 to 85,000 clones in the sample, 85% to 95% are singletons; the top ten hold roughly 11%. The specimen was CD4+ or CD8+ T cells sorted from blood, collected in a trial of the OX40 agonist ivuxolimab. Receptors originate from an adult with an advanced solid tumor such as melanoma, head and neck, liver or kidney cancer.

As to this clone: Other DNA sequences of this sample code for an identical CDR3. The rearrangement links TRBV27 to TRBJ2-7, with 13 positions matching TRBD2. Germline V gene sequence: CDR1 MNHEY, CDR2 SMNVEV (reference sequence). The CDR3 covers 15 residues. V was pared by 5 bases and J by 4 bases, with 5 bases of the junction left unmatched. The CDR3 bases are TGTGCCAGCAGTCCCGGGACTAGCGGGACTTACGAGCAGTACTTC. Its translation is CASSPGTSGTYEQYF.

This sequence joins TRBV9 and TRBJ2-2; D call uncertain. The CDR3 length is 15 residues. Per germline, CDR1 SGDLS and CDR2 YYNGEE. V lost 3 bases and J lost 5, with 14 bases in between. CDR3 sequence: CASSGRSTATGELFF. CDR3 sequence (DNA): TGTGCCAGCAGCGGCCGGTCCACGGCTACCGGGGAGCTGTTTTTT.

The chain joins TRBV6-5 to TRBJ1-2, with 7 bases lining up with TRBD1. Germline CDR1 reads MNHEY; CDR2 reads SVGAGI. The V segment lost 6 bases and the J segment 0 bases; nucleotides outside the gene matches: 4. The CDR3 totals 14 residues. The DNA for the CDR3 is TGTGCCAGCAGCTGGGGACAGACTAACTATGGCTACACCTTC. This sequence encodes CASSWGQTNYGYTF.

This chain links TRBV19 with TRBJ2-2, with D unclear. V shed 8 bases and J shed 2 bases, with 3 bases lying between them. CDR1 and CDR2 from the germline V gene are LNHDA and SQIVND (reference sequence). This CDR3 contains 11 residues. CDR3 residues: CASSNTGELFF. CDR3 DNA: TGTGCCAGTTCAAACACCGGGGAGCTGTTTTTT. The full variable domain, with the rest looked up from reference TRBV19 and TRBJ2-2, is DGGITQSPKYLFRKEGQNVTLSCEQNLNHDAMYWYRQDPGQGLRLIYYSQIVNDFQKGDIAEGYSVSREKKESFPLTVTSAQKNPTAFYLCASSNTGELFFGEGSRLTVL.

The chain employs TRBV7-2 and TRBJ2-3; 12 bases map to TRBD2. V lost 5 bases to trimming and J lost 4 bases; unmatched junction nucleotides: 7. The CDR3 length is 16 residues. Germline-derived CDR1 and CDR2 are SGHTA and FQGNSA. DNA for the CDR3: TGTGCCAGCAGCATCCTACTAGCGGGAGGATCAGATACGCAGTATTTT. Translated: CASSILLAGGSDTQYF.

This clone was detected only once. The chain employs TRBV9 and TRBJ1-1; unclear D gene. The CDR3 is 15 amino acids. The germline CDR1 and CDR2 sequences are SGDLS and YYNGEE. Trimming took off 0 bases at V and 4 bases at J, with 13 bases between the two ends. Here the CDR3 DNA reads TGTGCCAGCAGCGTAGAGAGGGAGGGCTTCACTGAAGCTTTCTTT. This codes for CASSVEREGFTEAFF. The whole variable domain, remainder taken from reference TRBV9 and TRBJ1-1, is DSGVTQTPKHLITATGQRVTLRCSPRSGDLSVYWYQQSLDQGLQFLIQYYNGEERAKGNILERFSAQQFPDLHSELNLSSLELGDSALYFCASSVEREGFTEAFFGQGTRLTVV.

The CDR3 DNA reads TGTGCCAGTAGCCTTTACTTGAACACTGAAGCTTTCTTT. It translates to CASSLYLNTEAFF. This chain uses TRBV19 with TRBJ1-1; no firm D call. V was shortened by 6 bases and J by 0 bases, with 8 bases between the two germline ends. The CDR3 is 13 amino acids. Germline V gives CDR1 LNHDA, CDR2 SQIVND (reference sequence). The complete variable domain, with remaining parts taken from reference TRBV19 and TRBJ1-1, reads DGGITQSPKYLFRKEGQNVTLSCEQNLNHDAMYWYRQDPGQGLRLIYYSQIVNDFQKGDIAEGYSVSREKKESFPLTVTSAQKNPTAFYLCASSLYLNTEAFFGQGTRLTVV.

The count of this clone is one. The chain is built from TRBV6-5 and TRBJ2-7; 7 nucleotides match TRBD1. V was clipped by 6 bases and J by 2 bases; unmatched bases: 10. In germline, CDR1 is MNHEY, CDR2 SVGAGI. The CDR3 loop spans 15 amino acids. The CDR3 DNA sequence: TGTGCCAGCAGACATGGACAGGCCTACCCCTACGAGCAGTACTTC. Protein: CASRHGQAYPYEQYF.

The V call is TRBV9, the J call TRBJ2-2; 9 bases line up with TRBD2. Germline V gives CDR1 SGDLS, CDR2 YYNGEE. V lost 0 bases to trimming and J lost 1 base; unmatched junction nucleotides: 1. The CDR3 sequence is 16 residues long. The CDR3 sequence: CASSVGLAVNTGELFF. CDR3 nucleotides: TGTGCCAGCAGCGTAGGACTAGCGGTGAACACCGGGGAGCTGTTTTTT. The full variable domain, with the rest looked up from reference TRBV9 and TRBJ2-2, is DSGVTQTPKHLITATGQRVTLRCSPRSGDLSVYWYQQSLDQGLQFLIQYYNGEERAKGNILERFSAQQFPDLHSELNLSSLELGDSALYFCASSVGLAVNTGELFFGEGSRLTVL.

The chain recombines TRBV27 with TRBJ2-5; D not resolved. The CDR3 totals 11 residues. The V end lost 6 bases, the J end lost 10 bases, and 12 bases lay between the germline ends. Looked up from germline, CDR1 is MNHEY and CDR2 is SMNVEV (reference sequence). The CDR3 DNA sequence: TGTGCCAGCAGCATGACTGGACGCCAGTACTTC. Protein sequence: CASSMTGRQYF.

This chain uses TRBV5-1 with TRBJ1-2; D is unclear. CDR3 length: 13 residues. CDR1 is SGHRS and CDR2 is YFSETQ in the germline V gene. V was trimmed by 4 bases and J by 4 bases, leaving 11 bases between them. CDR3 sequence: CASSLGPTYGYTF. The CDR3 DNA follows: TGCGCCAGCAGCCTAGGACCGACCTATGGCTACACCTTC.

This chain uses TRBV28 with TRBJ1-5; tentatively, D is TRBD1 (5 bases). CDR3 length: 16 amino acids. Between the trimmed V and J ends, which lost 5 bases and 0 bases, there was a span of 14 bases. Germline V lookup: CDR1 MDHEN, CDR2 SYDVKM. The CDR3 region has the DNA TGTGCCAGCAGTCGGCGGGGGGACTATAGCAATCAGCCCCAGCATTTT. As protein: CASSRRGDYSNQPQHF.

The chain combines TRBV4-2 with TRBJ2-7; the match to TRBD2 covers 7 bases. Unmatched junction bases numbered 9, after V lost 4 bases and J lost 3 bases. This CDR3 has 15 amino acids. Germline V CDR1 and CDR2: LGHNA, YNFKEQ. CDR3 in DNA: TGTGCCAGCAGCCCTCCGGGGGGAGTAGGCTACGAGCAGTACTTC. It yields the protein CASSPPGGVGYEQYF.

This rearrangement joins TRBV2 to TRBJ2-1; D call uncertain. Trimming removed 4 bases at V and 2 bases at J, with 9 bases between. The length of the CDR3 is 14 residues. Germline assignment: CDR1 SNHLY and CDR2 FYNNEI. In DNA form, the CDR3 reads TGTGCCAGCAGTGTGTCGCGGCCCTACAATGAGCAGTTCTTC. Protein: CASSVSRPYNEQFF.

The CDR3 DNA follows: TGTGCCAGCACTAGCGGGAGATTCAATGAGCAGTTCTTC. The encoded protein is CASTSGRFNEQFF. The chain recombines TRBV13 with TRBJ2-1; 10 bases match TRBD2. Germline V gene data show CDR1 as PRHDT and CDR2 as FYEKMQ (reference sequence). The ends lost 7 bases at V and 6 bases at J; junction bases unmatched: 3. This CDR3 is built from 13 residues.

The rearrangement uses TRBV28 and TRBJ2-7; D gene uncertain. V lost 2 bases, J lost 4 bases, and 9 bases lay in between. The CDR3 is made up of 13 amino acids. CDR1 and CDR2 (germline): MDHEN, SYDVKM. CDR3 coding DNA: TGTGCCAGCAGTTTAGCCCGTGGGTACGAGCAGTACTTC. Its translation: CASSLARGYEQYF.

The V gene is TRBV6-5, the J gene TRBJ2-2; tentatively, D is TRBD2 (6 bases). The CDR3 is 13 amino acids. V was shortened by 8 bases and J by 7 bases, with 14 bases between the two germline ends. Germline-derived CDR1 and CDR2 are MNHEY and SVGAGI. The CDR3 region is CASGGTPVGELFF. The CDR3 DNA is TGTGCCAGCGGCGGGACCCCCGTCGGGGAGCTGTTTTTT.

The V gene is TRBV7-9, the J gene TRBJ2-1; 7 bases line up with TRBD2. The CDR3 runs to 16 residues. Trimming at V came to 5 bases and at J to 4 bases, leaving 11 bases not matched to a gene. The germline CDR1 and CDR2 sequences are SEHNR and FQNEAQ (reference sequence). This chain's CDR3 is CASSLPRAGAYNEQFF. Written as DNA, the CDR3 is TGTGCCAGCAGCCTTCCGAGGGCGGGAGCTTACAATGAGCAGTTCTTC.

The chain carries TRBV5-4 and TRBJ1-2, with 7 bases lining up with TRBD1. V was pared by 5 bases and J by 0 bases, with 10 bases of the junction left unmatched. Germline V gene data show CDR1 as SGHNT and CDR2 as YYREEE (reference sequence). This CDR3 is 16 amino acids long. CDR3 nucleotide sequence: TGTGCCAGCAGAATTTGGCCCGGGACAGCTAACTATGGCTACACCTTC. This encodes CASRIWPGTANYGYTF.

This chain connects TRBV11-3 to TRBJ2-3, with D possibly being TRBD1 or TRBD2 (5 bases each). Germline V gene sequence: CDR1 SGHNT, CDR2 YENEEA. The CDR3 sequence is 14 residues long. V lost 3 bases to trimming and J lost 3 bases, with 10 bases between them. CDR3 bases: TGTGCCAGCAGCTTGGGGGTCTCGACAGATACGCAGTATTTT. This encodes CASSLGVSTDTQYF. Complete variable domain (other parts from reference TRBV11-3 and TRBJ2-3): EAGVVQSPRYKIIEKKQPVAFWCNPISGHNTLYWYLQNLGQGPELLIRYENEEAVDDSQLPKDRFSAERLKGVDSTLKIQPAELGDSAVYLCASSLGVSTDTQYFGPGTRLTVL.

J is TRBJ2-1 and V is TRBV27; 14 bases agree with TRBD2. The CDR3 has 15 amino acids. Germline CDR1 and CDR2: MNHEY and SMNVEV (reference sequence). After removal of 5 bases from V and 7 bases from J, the junction contained 4 bases not matched to a gene. The DNA for the CDR3 is TGTGCCAGCAGTCCCGGGACTAGCGGGAGTAATGAGCAGTTCTTC. Amino acid sequence: CASSPGTSGSNEQFF.

The chain is built from TRBV9 and TRBJ2-1; TRBD2 agrees at 7 bases. Germline values: CDR1 SGDLS, CDR2 YYNGEE. V lost 3 bases, J lost 0 bases, and 6 bases stayed unmatched. This CDR3 has 16 residues. DNA of the CDR3: TGTGCCAGCAGCGGAGGGACTACTAACTCCTACAATGAGCAGTTCTTC. It translates to CASSGGTTNSYNEQFF.

V usage is TRBV6-4 and J usage is TRBJ2-1; 12 positions match TRBD2. Per germline, CDR1 MRHNA and CDR2 SNTAGT. The CDR3 runs to 16 residues. J was trimmed by 6 bases and V by 4 bases; bases with no gene match: 7. CDR3 protein: CASSVLAGGHSNEQFF. CDR3 DNA: TGTGCCAGCAGTGTGCTAGCGGGAGGGCACTCCAATGAGCAGTTCTTC.

V and J are TRBV10-2 and TRBJ2-1, with 11 bases that match TRBD2. Germline CDR1 is WSHSY and CDR2 is SAAADI. This CDR3 contains 15 residues. V lost 3 bases to trimming and J lost 5 bases; unmatched junction nucleotides: 3. The chain's CDR3 is CASSDSLAGDNEQFF. DNA for the CDR3: TGCGCCAGCAGTGATTCACTAGCGGGGGACAATGAGCAGTTCTTC.

The chain has TRBV30 and TRBJ1-5; 7 nucleotides match TRBD1. Germline V gene lookup returns CDR1 GTSNPN and CDR2 SVGIG (reference sequence). Losses at the gene ends were 4 bases for V and 0 bases for J; bases not matched to a gene: 3. This CDR3 is 14 amino acids long. CDR3 nucleotides: TGTGCCTGGACCTACAGGGGTAGCAATCAGCCCCAGCATTTT. This codes for CAWTYRGSNQPQHF.

This rearrangement joins TRBV27 to TRBJ2-7; D is undetermined. Germline CDR1 reads MNHEY; CDR2 reads SMNVEV (reference sequence). The CDR3 is 11 residues long. The ends were cut back, 6 bases at V and 6 bases at J, with 9 bases in the middle. Here the CDR3 DNA reads TGTGCCAGCAGATACGTTGGCGAGCAGTACTTC. Its translation: CASRYVGEQYF.

This sequence joins TRBV27 and TRBJ2-7; D is uncertain. The CDR3 has 13 amino acids. Per germline, CDR1 MNHEY and CDR2 SMNVEV (reference sequence). Trimming removed 4 bases from V and 6 bases from J, with 13 bases in between. The CDR3 reads CASSSTRTGEQYF. CDR3 nucleotide sequence: TGTGCCAGCAGTTCGACTCGGACCGGCGAGCAGTACTTC.